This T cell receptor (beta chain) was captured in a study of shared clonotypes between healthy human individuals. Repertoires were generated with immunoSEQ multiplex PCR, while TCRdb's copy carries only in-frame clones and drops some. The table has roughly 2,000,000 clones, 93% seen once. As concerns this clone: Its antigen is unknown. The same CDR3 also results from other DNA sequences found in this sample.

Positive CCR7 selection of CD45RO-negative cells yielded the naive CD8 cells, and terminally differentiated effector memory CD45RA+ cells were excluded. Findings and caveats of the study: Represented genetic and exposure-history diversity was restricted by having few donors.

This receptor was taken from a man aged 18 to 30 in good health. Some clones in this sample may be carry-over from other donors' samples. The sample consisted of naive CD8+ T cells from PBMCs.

In DNA form, the CDR3 reads TGTGCCAGCAGCCTAGGACCCGGGGAGCTGTTTTTT. Translating it yields CASSLGPGELFF. V and J are TRBV27 and TRBJ2-2; no clear D gene. Germline V lookup: CDR1 MNHEY, CDR2 SMNVEV (reference sequence). V was clipped by 6 bases and J by 6 bases, with 8 bases between them. The CDR3 has 12 residues.